The 26 T cell receptor beta chains below were found in one sample sequenced in a study of regulatory T cells in long-lasting Graves disease. iRepertoire HTBI primers and Arm-PCR of CDR3 regions built TCR beta libraries. In TCRdb, the multiplex PCR reads were re-called with MiXCR into one record per CDR3 protein. This table holds approximately 230,000 distinct CDR3 sequences, about 18% found once. Time point reported: newly diagnosed GD, antithyroid drugs for less than 3 months. With RNA extracted from PBMCs as input, the TCR library was made. Material: peripheral blood mononuclear cells (PBMCs), obtained at new diagnosis, from a patient treated with antithyroid drugs. All receptors derive from a female donor with Graves disease.

The CDR3 region has the DNA TGTGCCAGCAGTTACGGCGGCGGGAGCGCATACGAGCAGTACTTC. The encoded protein is CASSYGGGSAYEQYF. The genes are TRBV6-5 and TRBJ2-7, with 7 bases identical to TRBD2. CDR1 MNHEY and CDR2 SVGAGI come from the germline V gene. V trimming: 2 bases; J trimming: 4 bases; junction bases outside the gene matches: 8. The CDR3 totals 15 residues.

This clonotype has ten or more counts. This chain connects TRBV12-3 or TRBV12-4 to TRBJ2-5; a possible D gene is TRBD2 (5 bases). With 5 bases removed from V and 6 bases from J, the gap between germline ends came to 10 bases. CDR3 size: 12 residues. As DNA, the CDR3 is TGTGCCAGCAGTAGCTCTAGCAAGACCCAGTACTTC. This encodes CASSSSSKTQYF.

A few counts support this clonotype. This may be a read error: a much more frequent sequence differs by one nucleotide. The chain couples TRBV5-6 to TRBJ2-7; D possibly corresponds to TRBD2 (6 bases). Germline V gene sequence: CDR1 SGHDT, CDR2 YYEEEE. The CDR3 loop spans 16 amino acids. The V end lost 3 bases, the J end lost 1 base, and 17 bases lay between the germline ends. CDR3 sequence (DNA): TGTGCCAGCAGCTCCCGATCGGTAGCGGCTTCCTACGAGCAGTACTTC. It is translated as CASSSRSVAASYEQYF.

This clonotype has a count of ten or more. The V and J genes are TRBV12-3 or TRBV12-4 and TRBJ2-1, with 7 nucleotides matching TRBD2. V lost 3 bases, J lost 10 bases, and 9 bases stayed unmatched. The CDR3 totals 14 residues. CDR3 protein: CASSFSGTIEEQFF. CDR3 sequence (DNA): TGTGCCAGCAGTTTCTCCGGGACTATCGAAGAGCAGTTCTTC.

A word on this clonotype: Only one base separates this from a far larger clonotype, so it likely reflects a read error. The rearrangement uses TRBV2 and TRBJ2-1, with 9 bases fitting TRBD2. The DNA end is more similar to TRBJ2-3, so the J call may be wrong. The CDR3 sequence is 16 residues long. Germline loops: CDR1 SNHLY, CDR2 FYNNEI. CDR3 in amino acids: CASSEGGSGRGDTQYF. CDR3 bases: TGTGCCAGCAGTGAAGGAGGTAGCGGGAGAGGAGATACGCAGTATTTT.

V and J are TRBV6-5 and TRBJ2-3, with a possible D match to TRBD1 (5 bases). V was trimmed by 2 bases and J by 0 bases, leaving 9 bases between them. This CDR3 has 15 residues. Germline V gene sequence: CDR1 MNHEY, CDR2 SVGAGI. The CDR3: CASSYGQASTDTQYF. The DNA of the CDR3 is TGTGCCAGCAGTTACGGACAAGCAAGCACAGATACGCAGTATTTT.

This clonotype was observed at least ten times. The genes are TRBV28 and TRBJ1-2, with D perhaps TRBD1 (5 bases). V shed 2 bases and J shed 2 bases, with 9 bases lying between them. The CDR3 is 14 residues long. In germline, CDR1 is MDHEN, CDR2 SYDVKM. CDR3 in DNA: TGTGCCAGCAGTTTACCAGGGTGGAACTATGGCTACACCTTC. Its protein is CASSLPGWNYGYTF.

This clonotype has ten or more counts. This chain joins TRBV12-3 or TRBV12-4 and TRBJ2-4; 7 bases agree with TRBD1. The CDR3 spans 13 residues. V was clipped by 10 bases and J by 2 bases; unmatched bases: 5. CDR3 nucleotide sequence: TGTGCCACCCAGACAGGGTCCAAAAACATTCAGTACTTC. It encodes CATQTGSKNIQYF.

V gene TRBV20-1 combines with J gene TRBJ2-7, with 11 bases aligning to TRBD2. Germline V CDR1 and CDR2: DFQATT, SNEGSKA (reference sequence). The CDR3 sequence is 15 residues long. Unmatched junction bases numbered 3, after V lost 2 bases and J lost 0 bases. The CDR3 is CSARPLAGVSYEQYF. The CDR3 DNA reads TGCAGTGCTAGACCACTAGCGGGAGTCTCCTACGAGCAGTACTTC.

This clonotype was counted many times. This chain connects TRBV7-2 to TRBJ2-1; D may be TRBD2 (7 bases). V was pared by 7 bases and J by 8 bases, with 21 bases between. From germline, CDR1 is SGHTA and CDR2 FQGNSA. There are 15 residues in the CDR3. The CDR3 DNA sequence: TGTGCCAGCACCCTAGGGGGGGTGGTGCACGATGAGCAGTTCTTC. Its translation: CASTLGGVVHDEQFF.

This clonotype turned up a few times. One end of the junction is discordant with germline, which a read error may explain. The gene calls are TRBV19 and TRBJ1-1; no reliable D call. Per germline, CDR1 LNHDA and CDR2 SQIVND (reference sequence). The CDR3 runs to 16 residues. CDR3 coding DNA: TGTGCCAGTAGTATACCTCAGATCCGCATGAACACTGGAGCTTTCTTT. Amino acids: CASSIPQIRMNTGAFF.

This clonotype appeared many times. The rearrangement links TRBV6-1 to TRBJ2-7; 8 nucleotides agree with TRBD2. The J segment lost 4 bases and the V segment lost 3 bases, leaving 11 bases of the junction unmatched. The germline V gene has CDR1 MNHNS and CDR2 SASEGT. This CDR3 spans 16 amino acids. CDR3 nucleotides: TGTGCCAGCAGTGAGGGGCCCCAGCGGGAGCCTTACGAGCAGTACTTC. Its protein product is CASSEGPQREPYEQYF.

This clonotype was observed many times. A much bigger clone sits one base away, suggesting this may be a read error. CDR3: CASSQDVAHFNEQFF. Here the CDR3 DNA reads TGTGCCAGCAGCCAAGATGTGGCGCATTTCAATGAGCAGTTCTTC. The V and J genes are TRBV3-1 and TRBJ2-1; no clear D. The V and J ends lost 0 bases and 6 bases respectively, with 12 bases between them. CDR3 length equals 15 residues. Germline V gene data show CDR1 as LGHDT and CDR2 as YNNKEL (reference sequence).

This chain joins TRBV6-1 and TRBJ2-5; D is ambiguous. The CDR3 runs to 14 residues. The V end was cut by 6 bases, the J end by 4 bases, with 15 bases between. Germline assignment: CDR1 MNHNS and CDR2 SASEGT. The CDR3, as DNA: TGTGCCAGCAGCCACCCAATAGGCACAGAGACCCAGTACTTC. Protein sequence: CASSHPIGTETQYF.

Many counts were recorded for this clonotype. This chain joins TRBV24-1 and TRBJ2-3; D gene ambiguous. Trimming took off 3 bases at V and 1 base at J, with 13 bases between the two ends. The CDR3 consists of 16 residues. CDR1 and CDR2 from the germline V gene are KGHDR and SFDVKD. In DNA, the CDR3 is TGTGCCACCAGTGATCGCGACACGGAGCGCACAGATACGCAGTATTTT. It translates to CATSDRDTERTDTQYF.

This chain connects TRBV7-2 to TRBJ1-2, with D unclear. V lost 4 bases, J lost 0 bases, and 12 bases lay in between. Per the germline V gene, CDR1 is SGHTA and CDR2 is FQGNSA. The CDR3 contains 15 residues. DNA for the CDR3: TGTGCCAGCAGCTCTGGGAGGGCTTCTAACTATGGCTACACCTTC. Residues: CASSSGRASNYGYTF.

This clonotype was detected many times. The V gene is TRBV5-4, the J gene TRBJ2-5; D is possibly TRBD1 (6 bases). Trimming left V 7 bases short and J 1 base short, with 14 bases between. Looked up from germline, CDR1 is SGHNT and CDR2 is YYREEE (reference sequence). The CDR3 covers 14 residues. This CDR3 is CASGVTGGQETQYF. The CDR3 DNA is TGTGCCAGCGGAGTGACAGGAGGCCAAGAGACCCAGTACTTC.

This clonotype was counted many times. The chain links TRBV16 to TRBJ1-2; 7 bases fit TRBD1. Germline-derived CDR1 and CDR2 are KGHSY and FQNENV. This CDR3 has 15 amino acids. V lost 4 bases, J lost 2 bases, and 7 bases stayed unmatched. CDR3 bases: TGTGCCAGCAGCCTCGACCAGGGGGTCAACTATGGCTACACCTTC. It codes for CASSLDQGVNYGYTF.

This clonotype was observed at least ten times. V gene TRBV12-3 or TRBV12-4 combines with J gene TRBJ2-5, with D unresolved. V was clipped by 4 bases and J by 5 bases, with 5 bases between them. The CDR3 sequence is 11 residues long. CDR3: CASSYTETQYF. CDR3 DNA sequence: TGTGCCAGCAGTTATACGGAGACCCAGTACTTC.

This clonotype was picked up many times. The chain couples TRBV7-3 to TRBJ2-1; TRBD1 matches at 11 bases. From germline, CDR1 is SGHTA and CDR2 FQGTGA. The CDR3 consists of 13 residues. With 5 bases clipped from V and 9 bases from J, the junction kept 3 bases outside the gene matches. DNA of the CDR3: TGTGCCAGCAGCGGACAGGGGGCGGGTGAGCAGTTCTTC. Amino acids: CASSGQGAGEQFF.

This clonotype was found many times. The rearrangement joins TRBV20-1 to TRBJ2-4; D may be TRBD1 or TRBD2 (5 bases each). This CDR3 spans 16 amino acids. Germline V CDR1 and CDR2: DFQATT, SNEGSKA (reference sequence). Trimming pared 6 bases from V and 8 bases from J, leaving 26 bases between. CDR3 protein: CSATGTETADWHIQYF. The CDR3 DNA reads as TGCAGTGCAACCGGGACCGAGACGGCAGATTGGCACATTCAGTACTTC.

This clonotype has just a few counts. This chain links TRBV5-1 with TRBJ1-2, with D possibly matching TRBD1 (5 bases). The CDR3 runs 14 residues. Trimming took off 4 bases at V and 8 bases at J, with 18 bases between the two ends. CDR1 SGHRS and CDR2 YFSETQ come from the germline V gene. The chain's CDR3 is CASSRGGQGGGYTF. CDR3 in DNA: TGCGCCAGCAGCAGGGGCGGGCAGGGCGGCGGCTACACCTTC. Complete variable domain (other parts from reference TRBV5-1 and TRBJ1-2): KAGVTQTPRYLIKTRGQQVTLSCSPISGHRSVSWYQQTPGQGLQFLFEYFSETQRNKGNFPGRFSGRQFSNSRSEMNVSTLELGDSALYLCASSRGGQGGGYTFGSGTRLTVV.

This clonotype was observed many times. This rearrangement joins TRBV6-1 to TRBJ2-7; 14 bases map to TRBD2. V was pared by 6 bases and J by 3 bases, with 7 bases of the junction left unmatched. Per the germline V gene, CDR1 is MNHNS and CDR2 is SASEGT. The CDR3 loop spans 16 amino acids. The DNA of the CDR3 is TGTGCCAGCAGAACCGGGACTAGCGGGGGAAGCTACGAGCAGTACTTC. Translating gives CASRTGTSGGSYEQYF.

This clonotype was detected many times. The gene calls are TRBV6-1 and TRBJ2-1, with TRBD2 matching over 12 bases. With 6 bases clipped from V and 8 bases from J, the junction kept 8 bases outside the gene matches. The CDR3 loop spans 15 amino acids. Germline V gene data show CDR1 as MNHNS and CDR2 as SASEGT. The CDR3, as DNA: TGTGCCAGCAGCCTAGCGGGAGGGCTCGTATATGAGCAGTTCTTC. It codes for CASSLAGGLVYEQFF.

This clonotype was recorded many times. The rearrangement links TRBV13 to TRBJ2-7; maybe TRBD2 (5 bases). The CDR3 runs 17 residues. The germline gives CDR1 PRHDT, CDR2 FYEKMQ (reference sequence). V was pared by 2 bases and J by 0 bases, with 17 bases between. The CDR3 sequence is CASSLTGFRGASYEQYF. The CDR3 nucleotides read TGTGCCAGCAGCTTAACGGGGTTTCGAGGAGCCTCCTACGAGCAGTACTTC.

The chain employs TRBV7-6 and TRBJ2-1, with D perhaps TRBD2 (6 bases). This CDR3 has 14 amino acids. The V gene's germline CDR1 is SGHVS and CDR2 FNYEAQ. The V and J ends lost 0 bases and 7 bases respectively, with 10 bases between them. CDR3 in DNA: TGTGCCAGCAGCTTAGCCCGTGGGGGGAATGAGCAGTTCTTC. Amino acids: CASSLARGGNEQFF.